This T cell receptor beta chain was identified in a study of shared clonotypes between healthy human individuals. Here immunoSEQ multiplex PCR was the method, and the copy in TCRdb shows in-frame clones only, minus some. The sample carries approximately 1.9 million clones, roughly 93% recorded once. Terminally differentiated effector memory CD45RA+ cells were excluded by CCR7 positive selection of CD45RO-negative cells. This sequence originates from a man between 18 and 35 years old in good health. Some clones in this sample may be carry-over from other donors' samples. The sequenced sample was naive CD8+ T cells from PBMCs.

CDR3 in DNA: TGCAGCGCGCTAGGGACTAGCGAGCACACAGATACGCAGTATTTT. It encodes CSALGTSEHTDTQYF. This chain uses TRBV29-1 with TRBJ2-3; 10 nucleotides match TRBD2. Germline V gene data show CDR1 as SQVTM and CDR2 as ANQGSEA. J gave up 2 bases and V 7 bases, and 9 bases lay outside the gene matches. CDR3 length: 15 amino acids.